A selection of T cell receptor beta chains follows, all from one sample in a study of CD8 T cells in ankylosing spondylitis. TCRdb redid the calling of the 5' RACE reads with MiXCR, one entry per CDR3 protein. The sample shows some 85,000 distinct CDR3 sequences, around 8.3% of them seen only once. What was sequenced was blood, either unsorted or a sorted T cell fraction (not recorded which). Receptors were obtained from a male donor with ankylosing spondylitis. The CDR3 runs from the conserved cysteine through the conserved F or W. The size of a clone is reported for some rows only, either as once, few or many, or as a class for expanded clones.

v_gene,j_gene,abundance,CDR3aa
TRBV11-2,TRBJ2-1,many,CASSQDSNEQFF
TRBV5-6,TRBJ1-6,.,CASRSSRGANSPLHF
TRBV28,TRBJ2-1,.,CASTILAGDNELFF
TRBV4-2,TRBJ2-1,few,CASSQGVAGLSYNEQFF
TRBV6-5,TRBJ2-3,few,CASSYLFPDTQYF
TRBV9,TRBJ2-1,.,CASSPRSF
TRBV7-8,TRBJ1-1,many,CASSLRIGGGTIGAEAFF
TRBV29-1,TRBJ1-2,few,CSVRTGLGGYTF
TRBV7-9,TRBJ2-1,many,CASSQTGSSYNEQFF
TRBV25-1,TRBJ2-1,.,CASGLVRNEQFF
TRBV6-1,TRBJ1-5,.,CASSEALRRAGSQPQHF
TRBV12-3/TRBV12-4,TRBJ2-1,many,CASSPSDSSSYNEQFF
TRBV7-7,TRBJ2-1,many,CASSPLAGQPGGEQFF
TRBV11-3,TRBJ2-3,many,CASSLGKAGTQYF
TRBV7-9,TRBJ1-1,few,CASSLVQGTGRNTEAFF
TRBV2,TRBJ2-7,.,CASSDWTSGSMHEQYF
TRBV20-1,TRBJ1-5,.,CSARDYPWGREQPQHF
TRBV27,TRBJ2-1,many,CASSLGLADNEQFF
TRBV19,TRBJ1-5,few,CASSIRDTNQPQHF
TRBV18,TRBJ2-3,.,CASSPARGQAGPDTQYF
TRBV7-8,TRBJ2-7,few,CASSSRSGRADDEQYF
TRBV3-1,TRBJ2-2,.,CASSKGTSGSSTGELFF
TRBV29-1,TRBJ2-1,.,CSVEGPTSGAYNEQFF
TRBV13,TRBJ1-1,few,CASRPQVQGGTEAFF
TRBV2,TRBJ2-5,few,CASSGTSGSPETQYF
TRBV12-3/TRBV12-4,TRBJ2-3,many,CASSFQPSTDTQYF
TRBV2,TRBJ2-1,.,CASSLYRTGSSYNEQFF
TRBV12-3/TRBV12-4,TRBJ1-1,.,CASSLYRERGGAFF
TRBV11-2,TRBJ2-1,many,CASSLVGTLAGMWDEQFF